The clone carrying this TCR beta chain was counted between two and nine times. The antigen remains undetermined. MiXCR, run by TCRdb on the reads, gives a single entry per CDR3 protein. The sample shows 650,000 to 900,000 distinct CDR3 sequences, about 30% of them seen only once. This record belongs to a study of T cell repertoires in cytomegalovirus infection. Study-wide context: Evidence of both CMV infection and a matching HLA type came from public TCR beta signatures.

V shed 5 bases and J shed 0 bases, with 19 bases lying between them. CDR3 size: 17 residues. From germline, CDR1 is MNHNS and CDR2 SASEGT. The sample here was cultured CD8+ T cells from PBMCs, taken from culture after CMV antigen stimulation. The chain recombines TRBV6-1 with TRBJ2-5; tentatively, D is TRBD1 or TRBD2 (5 bases each). The receptor comes from a human donor in good health (CMV status not recorded). Some clones in this sample may be carry-over from other donors' samples. The CDR3 DNA reads as TGTGCCAGCAGTTATGGAGACCCTTGGGGGTACCAAGAGACCCAGTACTTC. The encoded protein is CASSYGDPWGYQETQYF.